This T cell receptor (beta chain) comes out of a study of blood T cell repertoires in COVID-19. The CDR3 covers 13 residues. V gave up 8 bases and J gave up 10 bases; unmatched junction bases: 7. The method was immunoSEQ multiplex PCR; TCRdb's version includes in-frame clones alone and lacks a portion of them. The sample yields about 130,000 clones, about 80% seen once. The clonotype originates from a woman between 50 and 59 years old with acute or convalescent COVID-19. V is TRBV12-3 or TRBV12-4 and J is TRBJ1-6, with TRBD1 matching 8 bases. The sample was peripheral blood. CDR3 bases: TGTGCCAGCTGCCGGGACAGGCCCTCACCCCTCCACTTT. It is translated as CASCRDRPSPLHF.